These 2 T cell receptor beta chains were all obtained from the same sample, sequenced in a study of cytomegalovirus exposure and HLA in healthy donors. PCR was performed using 60 Vbeta and 13 Jbeta primers. Profiling relied on immunoSEQ multiplex PCR, and the TCRdb table lists in-frame clones only, not all of them. The sample records some 220,000 clones, around 89% being singletons. Source material: PBMCs. These receptor sequences come from a woman between 18 and 30 years old in good health and CMV-seronegative.

The V and J genes are TRBV9 and TRBJ1-1; 10 bases align to TRBD1. Trimming removed 3 bases from V and 3 bases from J; junction bases left unmatched: 8. The CDR3 has 16 residues. Germline CDR1 reads SGDLS; CDR2 reads YYNGEE. The CDR3 nucleotides are TGTGCCAGCAGCGAGCGACAGGGGGCAGGGCACACTGAAGCTTTCTTT. Translated, it gives CASSERQGAGHTEAFF.

V is TRBV20-1 and J is TRBJ1-6; D gene unclear. This CDR3 is built from 11 residues. V lost 3 bases and J 10 bases, leaving 7 bases between the germline ends. CDR1 is DFQATT, CDR2 SNEGSKA, per germline (reference sequence). DNA for the CDR3: TGCAGTGCTAGTCTCCGGTCACCCCTCCACTTT. Its translation: CSASLRSPLHF.